This is a list of T cell receptor beta chains from one sample in a study of T cells in Graves' hyperthyroidism and ophthalmopathy. Using its own MiXCR run on the multiplex PCR reads, TCRdb lists one record per CDR3 protein. The sample lists under 300,000 distinct CDR3 sequences; less than 15% were seen once. Source material: blood. These receptor sequences come from a woman in her thirties or forties with Graves' hyperthyroidism that later progressed to Graves' ophthalmopathy. The CDR3 runs from the conserved cysteine through the conserved F or W. A D gene is named only where the DNA matches it firmly. A clone size is listed for some rows: how often the clone was seen (once, few, many), or a class if it is expanded.

CASGVAYEQYF	TGTGCCAGCGGCGTGGCCTACGAGCAGTACTTC	TRBJ2-7	many	-	TRBV6-7
CSARTDPAVNSPLHF	TGCAGTGCCCGGACAGACCCCGCGGTTAATTCACCCCTCCACTTT	TRBJ1-6	few	-	TRBV20-1
CASKSRNGEQFF	TGTGCCAGCAAATCCCGAAATGGTGAGCAGTTCTTC	TRBJ2-1	many	-	TRBV6-1
CATSDFVFRDRGHYEQYF	TGTGCCACCAGTGATTTCGTCTTTCGGGACAGGGGTCACTACGAGCAGTACTTC	TRBJ2-7	many	TRBD1	TRBV24-1
CASSPSRESTEAFF	TGTGCCAGCAGCCCCAGCAGGGAGAGCACTGAAGCTTTCTTT	TRBJ1-1	many	-	TRBV7-3
CASSTWTGVSGNTIYF	TGTGCCAGCAGTACTTGGACAGGCGTCTCTGGAAACACCATATATTTT	TRBJ1-3	many	TRBD1	TRBV28
CASSSTGSGIGGTGELFF	TGTGCCAGCAGCTCCACTGGAAGCGGGATTGGAGGCACCGGGGAGCTGTTTTTT	TRBJ2-2	many	TRBD2	TRBV7-3
CASSFYGSTGELFF	TGTGCCAGCAGCTTTTACGGGAGCACCGGGGAGCTGTTTTTT	TRBJ2-2	many	-	TRBV7-8
CASSPRQGGTEAFF	TGTGCCAGCAGTCCCCGACAGGGAGGCACTGAAGCTTTCTTT	TRBJ1-1	many	TRBD1	TRBV6-1
CASSRGGGAGSSSGNTIYF	TGTGCCAGCAGCCGCGGGGGAGGGGCAGGATCAAGCTCTGGAAACACCATATATTTT	TRBJ1-3	many	-	TRBV27
CASSEYRGSYGYTF	TGCGCCAGCAGCGAATACAGGGGAAGCTATGGCTACACCTTC	TRBJ1-2	many	TRBD1	TRBV5-1
CASSSRQERETQYF	TGTGCCAGCAGTTCAAGACAGGAGAGAGAGACCCAGTACTTC	TRBJ2-5	many	-	TRBV6-1
CASSQVTEGAVNYGYTF	TGTGCCAGTAGCCAGGTCACGGAAGGGGCTGTTAACTATGGCTACACCTTC	TRBJ1-2	many	-	TRBV19
CATPDGAGETQYF	TGTGCCACACCAGACGGGGCGGGGGAGACCCAGTACTTC	TRBJ2-5	many	-	TRBV7-9
CASSSLAGKLYEQYF	TGTGCCAGCAGTTCCTTAGCGGGAAAACTCTACGAGCAGTACTTC	TRBJ2-7	many	TRBD2	TRBV28
CASATATGPNEKLFF	TGTGCCAGCGCTACCGCTACAGGGCCCAATGAAAAACTGTTTTTT	TRBJ1-4	many	-	TRBV28
CASSTSGRAHTQYF	TGTGCCAGCAGTACTAGCGGGAGGGCCCATACGCAGTATTTT	TRBJ2-3	many	TRBD2	TRBV27
CASSLLTTRSTDTQYF	TGTGCCAGCAGCCTATTGACGACCCGTAGCACAGATACGCAGTATTTT	TRBJ2-3	many	-	TRBV27
CASSSSGSQPQHF	TGTGCCAGCAGTTCGAGTGGGTCTCAGCCCCAGCATTTT	TRBJ1-5	many	-	TRBV28
CASSRIGDSPLHF	TGTGCCAGCAGCCGAATTGGGGATTCACCCCTCCACTTT	TRBJ1-6	many	-	TRBV2
CASSITASGSYEQYF	TGTGCCAGTAGTATTACGGCTAGCGGTTCCTACGAGCAGTACTTC	TRBJ2-7	few	TRBD2	TRBV19
CASKTRDRATGELFF	TGTGCCAGCAAGACCCGGGACAGGGCCACCGGGGAGCTGTTTTTT	TRBJ2-2	few	TRBD1	TRBV28
CASSFGGERAFF	TGTGCCAGCAGTTTCGGGGGAGAACGAGCTTTCTTT	TRBJ1-1	many	-	TRBV12-3/TRBV12-4
CSVEEGNRGTGELFF	TGCAGCGTTGAAGAGGGGAACAGGGGGACCGGGGAGCTGTTTTTT	TRBJ2-2	many	TRBD1	TRBV29-1
CASTTAPTGELFF	TGCGCCAGCACGACTGCTCCCACCGGGGAGCTGTTTTTT	TRBJ2-2	-	-	TRBV5-1
CATSRDGRRNSPLHF	TGTGCCACCAGCAGAGATGGACGTCGCAATTCACCCCTCCACTTT	TRBJ1-6	-	-	TRBV15
CASREGKNIQYF	TGTGCCAGCAGGGAGGGCAAAAACATTCAGTACTTC	TRBJ2-4	many	-	TRBV12-3/TRBV12-4
CASSLSTSGSYEQYF	TGTGCCAGCAGTTTATCGACCAGCGGTTCCTACGAGCAGTACTTC	TRBJ2-7	many	-	TRBV27
CASRLGLAAQDTQYF	TGTGCCAGCAGACTGGGACTAGCGGCCCAAGATACGCAGTATTTT	TRBJ2-3	many	TRBD2	TRBV12-3/TRBV12-4
CASSLGFPSTEKLFF	TGTGCCAGCAGCTTGGGATTTCCATCAACTGAAAAACTGTTTTTT	TRBJ1-4	few	-	TRBV5-5
CASSRGAGVGTEAFF	TGCGCCAGCAGCCGGGGGGCAGGGGTAGGCACTGAAGCTTTCTTT	TRBJ1-1	few	-	TRBV5-1
CASNPDRYTDTQYF	TGCGCCAGCAACCCGGACAGGTACACAGATACGCAGTATTTT	TRBJ2-3	-	TRBD1	TRBV5-1
CASNTGRGQGYTF	TGTGCCAGCAACACGGGGAGGGGGCAAGGCTACACCTTC	TRBJ1-2	few	TRBD1	TRBV28
CASSFFFSGNTIYF	TGTGCCAGCAGCTTTTTCTTTTCTGGAAACACCATATATTTT	TRBJ1-3	few	-	TRBV5-6
CSAPTTGTSRGEQFF	TGCAGTGCTCCTACCACCGGGACCTCACGTGGTGAGCAGTTCTTC	TRBJ2-1	-	-	TRBV20-1
CASSTPGATSGEQYF	TGTGCCAGCAGTACCCCGGGCGCTACTTCAGGGGAGCAGTACTTC	TRBJ2-7	many	-	TRBV28
CASIAPGTGANIQYF	TGTGCCAGCATCGCACCTGGGACAGGGGCAAACATTCAGTACTTC	TRBJ2-4	many	TRBD1	TRBV6-1
CASSLLGGQYNEQFF	TGTGCCAGCAGCTTATTGGGGGGTCAGTACAATGAGCAGTTCTTC	TRBJ2-1	many	-	TRBV11-2
CASSAESSYNEQFF	TGTGCCAGCAGTGCCGAATCCTCCTACAATGAGCAGTTCTTC	TRBJ2-1	few	-	TRBV5-6
CASSLGTSGSVDEQFF	TGTGCCAGCAGCTTGGGGACTAGCGGGAGTGTGGATGAGCAGTTCTTC	TRBJ2-1	many	TRBD2	TRBV9
CASSSSGTGRLEQYF	TGTGCCAGCAGCTCTTCCGGGACAGGGAGGCTCGAGCAGTACTTC	TRBJ2-7	-	TRBD1	TRBV14
CASSPIRQGDDTQYF	TGTGCCAGCAGCCCTATCCGACAGGGTGATGATACGCAGTATTTT	TRBJ2-3	many	TRBD1	TRBV28
CASSFSPETLTDTQYF	TGTGCCAGCAGTTTCTCTCCAGAAACCCTCACAGATACGCAGTATTTT	TRBJ2-3	many	-	TRBV28
CASSQDGVFAYNEQFF	TGCGCCAGCAGCCAAGACGGGGTATTCGCCTACAATGAGCAGTTCTTC	TRBJ2-1	-	-	TRBV4-1
CASSFGRLNEQFF	TGTGCCAGCAGTTTTGGACGTCTTAATGAGCAGTTCTTC	TRBJ2-1	many	-	TRBV28
CSSGGGGGSTDTQYF	TGCAGCTCCGGAGGGGGGGGAGGCAGCACAGATACGCAGTATTTT	TRBJ2-3	many	-	TRBV20-1
CASSTRQPQHF	TGTGCCAGCAGCACCCGTCAGCCCCAGCATTTT	TRBJ1-5	many	-	TRBV28
CSARAAVGGTEAFF	TGCAGTGCTAGAGCCGCCGTAGGGGGCACTGAAGCTTTCTTT	TRBJ1-1	many	-	TRBV20-1
CASSLAFSYTGEKLFF	TGTGCCAGCAGCTTAGCTTTTTCCTATACCGGTGAAAAACTGTTTTTT	TRBJ1-4	few	-	TRBV7-6
CSVDDNTGELFF	TGCAGCGTTGATGATAACACCGGGGAGCTGTTTTTT	TRBJ2-2	many	-	TRBV29-1
CASSWGTGELDGYTF	TGTGCCAGCAGCTGGGGGACAGGGGAGTTGGATGGCTACACCTTC	TRBJ1-2	-	TRBD1	TRBV13
CATSIRRDLTEAFF	TGTGCCACCAGTATTCGGAGGGACCTCACTGAAGCTTTCTTT	TRBJ1-1	many	-	TRBV15
CSVRPKLYGYTF	TGCAGCGTTAGGCCCAAACTCTATGGCTACACCTTC	TRBJ1-2	-	-	TRBV29-1
CASSSLAASSYNEQFF	TGTGCCAGCTCATCCTTAGCGGCGAGCTCCTACAATGAGCAGTTCTTC	TRBJ2-1	few	-	TRBV18
CASSPYQDYNEQFF	TGTGCCAGCAGCCCCTACCAGGACTACAATGAGCAGTTCTTC	TRBJ2-1	-	-	TRBV3-1
CSVSEPGGGNIQYF	TGCAGTGTCAGTGAACCCGGGGGGGGAAACATTCAGTACTTC	TRBJ2-4	many	TRBD2	TRBV20-1
CASSLMAVLGSNNEQFF	TGTGCCAGCAGCTTAATGGCAGTCTTAGGGTCTAACAATGAGCAGTTCTTC	TRBJ2-1	many	-	TRBV11-2
CASSSRTHSRTDTQYF	TGTGCCAGCAGTTCCCGGACACATTCTAGGACAGATACGCAGTATTTT	TRBJ2-3	many	-	TRBV27
CASSRSGSSYEQYF	TGTGCCAGCAGCCGAAGCGGGAGCTCCTACGAGCAGTACTTC	TRBJ2-7	-	TRBD2	TRBV11-2
CASSLFSGGNQPQRF	TGTGCCAGCAGTTTATTTTCAGGGGGCAATCAGCCCCAGCGTTTT	TRBJ1-5	few	TRBD1	TRBV27